The 18 T cell receptor beta chains listed next were all sequenced from one sample in a study of breast tumors, draining lymph nodes, adjacent tissues. Breast cancer patients provided tissue from their axillary draining lymph nodes. TCRdb re-called the multiplex PCR reads with MiXCR, one entry per CDR3 protein. The sample records about 130,000 distinct CDR3 sequences, 20% to 25% being singletons. The sample was axillary lymph node tissue. Source of these receptors: a female donor with breast cancer. Some clones in this sample may be carry-over from other donors' samples.

Turning to this clonotype: One base away lies a much larger clone, so this may be a sequencing read error. The V call is TRBV19, the J call TRBJ2-1; 8 nucleotides match TRBD2. The CDR3 has 15 amino acids. The germline gives CDR1 LNHDA, CDR2 SQIVND (reference sequence). The CDR3 reads CARSILREVGNEQFF. In nucleotides, the CDR3 is TGTGCCCGTAGTATTCTGCGGGAGGTCGGCAATGAGCAGTTCTTC.

This clonotype was detected only once. A read error may be the cause here, since a much bigger clone is one base away. The V gene is TRBV5-1, the J gene TRBJ2-1; TRBD2 aligns across 13 bases. The CDR3 has 16 amino acids. Germline trimming cut 0 bases from V and 7 bases from J; bases unmatched to any gene: 4. Per the germline V gene, CDR1 is SGHRS and CDR2 is YFSETQ. CDR3 in DNA: TGCGCCAGCAGCTTGGTCGGGACTAGCGGGATTAATGAGCAGTTCTTC. It yields the protein CASSLVGTSGINEQFF.

Ten or more counts support this clonotype. The V call is TRBV4-3, the J call TRBJ1-2; a possible D gene is TRBD1 (6 bases). CDR1 is LGHNA and CDR2 is YSLEER in the germline V gene. The V end was cut by 0 bases, the J end by 2 bases, with 19 bases between. The CDR3 consists of 18 residues. The CDR3 DNA sequence: TGCGCCAGCAGCCAAGATTTGGGTGGGGGGGGCCCAAACTATGGCTACACCTTC. Translation gives CASSQDLGGGGPNYGYTF.

This clonotype appeared once. V usage is TRBV6-6 and J usage is TRBJ2-3; 8 bases are shared with TRBD1. Germline V lookup: CDR1 MNHNY, CDR2 SVGAGI (reference sequence). CDR3 length: 15 residues. The V gene end was trimmed by 6 bases and the J gene end by 2 bases; junction bases not matched to a gene: 7. This CDR3 reads CASRDPGGPTDTQYF. Written as DNA, the CDR3 is TGTGCCAGCAGAGATCCAGGGGGCCCCACAGATACGCAGTATTTT.

In its sample, this clonotype was seen many times. The chain joins TRBV4-3 to TRBJ2-7; D might be TRBD1 (6 bases). Germline V CDR1 and CDR2: LGHNA, YSLEER. V was shortened by 1 base and J by 1 base, with 8 bases between the two germline ends. The CDR3 has 14 amino acids. CDR3 DNA sequence: TGCGCCAGCAGCCAAGTACAGGGTTCCTACGAGCAGTACTTC. Translation: CASSQVQGSYEQYF.

CDR3 protein: CASSFNLPAGAGELFF. Here the CDR3 DNA reads TGTGCCAGCAGCTTTAATCTTCCAGCGGGAGCCGGGGAGCTGTTTTTT. The chain couples TRBV7-9 to TRBJ2-2, with TRBD2 identical over 8 bases. The CDR3 spans 16 residues. Per the germline V gene, CDR1 is SEHNR and CDR2 is FQNEAQ (reference sequence). The V and J ends lost 3 bases and 6 bases, in that order; junction bases with no gene match: 9.

CDR3 sequence: CASSFRADIQYF. The CDR3, as DNA: TGTGCCAGCAGTTTCCGGGCAGACATTCAGTACTTC. The chain combines TRBV12-3 or TRBV12-4 with TRBJ2-4, with no clear D. With 3 bases removed from V and 8 bases from J, the gap between germline ends came to 8 bases. This CDR3 comprises 12 residues.

This clonotype was seen ten or more times. V and J are TRBV3-1 and TRBJ1-5; perhaps TRBD1 as D (5 bases). CDR1 and CDR2 from the germline V gene are LGHDT and YNNKEL (reference sequence). Trimming removed 8 bases at V and 1 base at J, with 12 bases between. The CDR3 consists of 14 residues. CDR3 residues: CASSQEGSNQPQHF. For the CDR3, the DNA is TGTGCCAGCTCACAGGAGGGAAGCAATCAGCCCCAGCATTTT. The full variable domain, its missing parts supplied by reference TRBV3-1 and TRBJ1-5, is DTAVSQTPKYLVTQMGNDKSIKCEQNLGHDTMYWYKQDSKKFLKIMFSYNNKELIINETVPNRFSPKSPDKAHLNLHINSLELGDSAVYFCASSQEGSNQPQHFGDGTRLSIL.

Comment on this clonotype: A read error may explain this, as a much larger clone is one base away. V usage is TRBV6-4 and J usage is TRBJ2-1; weak D call: TRBD1 (5 bases). The ends were cut back, 8 bases at V and 8 bases at J, with 16 bases in the middle. The CDR3 length is 13 residues. Germline V gene data show CDR1 as MRHNA and CDR2 as SNTAGT. In DNA form, the CDR3 reads TGTGCCAGCGCCCTCTCAGGGTACGATGAGCAGTTCTTC. It codes for CASALSGYDEQFF.

This clonotype was seen at least ten times. J is TRBJ2-2 and V is TRBV20-1; D is possibly TRBD2 (6 bases). Germline CDR1 DFQATT, CDR2 SNEGSKA (reference sequence). V lost 3 bases to trimming and J lost 5 bases, with 10 bases between them. CDR3 length: 13 residues. CDR3 sequence reads: CSARRAGTGELFF. As DNA, the CDR3 is TGCAGTGCTAGGAGGGCGGGGACCGGGGAGCTGTTTTTT.

In regard to this clonotype: Lacking the conserved final phenylalanine or tryptophan, this CDR3 likely reflects a read error. The rearrangement links TRBV12-3 or TRBV12-4 to TRBJ2-7; the D gene could be TRBD1 or TRBD2 (5 bases each). The CDR3 runs to 13 residues. With 5 bases removed from V and 2 bases from J, the gap between germline ends came to 10 bases. CDR3 sequence (DNA): TGTGCCAGCAGTCGGGACGGGCCCTACGAGCAGTACCTC. Its protein is CASSRDGPYEQYL.

This rearrangement joins TRBV28 to TRBJ2-3; the match to TRBD2 covers 8 bases. V trimming: 5 bases; J trimming: 2 bases; junction bases outside the gene matches: 3. Germline loops: CDR1 MDHEN, CDR2 SYDVKM. The CDR3 consists of 14 residues. CDR3 sequence reads: CASSQREITDTQYF. DNA of the CDR3: TGTGCCAGCAGTCAGCGGGAGATCACAGATACGCAGTATTTT.

Notes on this clonotype: With a much larger clone just one base away, this may be a read error. This chain links TRBV20-1 with TRBJ2-7; D is unclear. The CDR3 length is 16 residues. With 0 bases removed from V and 7 bases from J, the gap between germline ends came to 22 bases. The germline V gene has CDR1 DFQATT and CDR2 SNEGSKA (reference sequence). The chain's CDR3 is CSARDLRQARLKEQYF. CDR3 sequence (DNA): TGCAGTGCTAGAGATCTTCGGCAGGCAAGGTTGAAAGAGCAGTACTTC.

This clonotype appeared many times. The CDR3 DNA reads as TGTGCCAGCAGCTTGCAGGGGGGGGGAAGCACCGGGGAGCTGTTTTTT. Protein: CASSLQGGGSTGELFF. This chain joins TRBV7-6 and TRBJ2-2; D is tentatively TRBD1 or TRBD2 (7 bases each). The length of the CDR3 is 16 residues. CDR1 is SGHVS, CDR2 FNYEAQ, per germline. V lost 3 bases to trimming and J lost 4 bases, with 15 bases between them.

This clonotype showed up many times. A read error may produce the germline difference seen at one junction end. This sequence joins TRBV12-3 or TRBV12-4 and TRBJ2-7; D could derive from TRBD1 or TRBD2 (5 bases each). The CDR3 extends over 15 amino acids. The CDR3: CASRLDRDPFMSQYF. The CDR3 DNA follows: TGTGCCAGCAGATTAGATAGGGACCCTTTTATGAGCCAGTACTTC.

This clonotype was seen many times. This CDR3 reads CASSHRQVNTGELFF. The CDR3 DNA is TGTGCCAGCAGCCATCGGCAGGTGAACACCGGGGAGCTGTTTTTT. J is TRBJ2-2 and V is TRBV12-3 or TRBV12-4; D remains unclear. The CDR3 has 15 residues. Deletions cut 6 bases from V and 1 base from J, with 12 bases between.

This clonotype has at least ten counts. The V and J genes are TRBV5-1 and TRBJ2-2; D remains ambiguous. Deletions cut 1 base from V and 1 base from J, with 11 bases between. The CDR3 loop spans 16 amino acids. Germline V gene sequence: CDR1 SGHRS, CDR2 YFSETQ. CDR3 region: CASSLSGRQNTGELFF. The DNA for the CDR3 is TGCGCCAGCAGCTTGTCCGGCAGACAGAACACCGGGGAGCTGTTTTTT.

The chain recombines TRBV19 with TRBJ2-2, with 10 bases fitting TRBD1. The CDR3 runs to 16 residues. The junction had 4 bases not matched to a gene; V was cut back by 5 bases and J by 1 base. Germline V gene lookup returns CDR1 LNHDA and CDR2 SQIVND (reference sequence). The CDR3 region is CASSPRDRGNTGELFF. The CDR3 DNA sequence: TGTGCCAGTAGTCCCCGGGACAGGGGGAACACCGGGGAGCTGTTTTTT.